This T cell receptor (beta chain) was identified during a study of shared clonotypes between healthy human individuals. Sequenced by immunoSEQ multiplex PCR; TCRdb stores in-frame clones only, minus some. The sample consists of some 2.1 million clones, roughly 95% of them appearing once. V lost 6 bases and J lost 6; bases outside the gene matches: 9. The germline CDR1 and CDR2 sequences are SGHVS and FQNEAQ. The CDR3 covers 15 residues. Positive CCR7 selection of CD45RO-negative cells yielded the naive CD8 cells, and terminally differentiated effector memory CD45RA+ cells were excluded. The source of this sequence is a young man in good health. The rearrangement links TRBV7-8 to TRBJ2-2, with TRBD1 identical over 8 bases. The specimen was naive CD8+ T cells sorted from blood. The CDR3 loop is CASSPPGQVAGELFF. The DNA for the CDR3 is TGTGCCAGCAGTCCACCGGGACAGGTTGCCGGGGAGCTGTTTTTT.